Listed below are T cell receptor beta chains from one sample, sequenced in a study of CD8+CD57+ T cells in acquired aplastic anemia. TCRdb fed the reads into MiXCR, producing one record per CDR3 protein. Seen here are about 71,000 distinct CDR3 sequences, around half observed once, and the top ten hold approximately 8.6%. The sample consisted of sorted CD4+, CD8+, or CD8+CD57+ T cells (not recorded which) from PBMCs. These receptors were collected from a human donor in good health, serving as a control. Both conserved end residues are part of each CDR3. A D gene is named only where the DNA matches it firmly. Clone size, where shown, is once, few, many, or a class for clones that have expanded.

j_call d_call v_call clone_size cdr3_aa cdr3_nt
TRBJ2-3 . TRBV20-1 many CSALTGPSTSTDTQYF TGCAGTGCTCTTACGGGGCCATCAACTAGCACAGATACGCAGTATTTT
TRBJ1-2 TRBD1 TRBV10-3 . CAISAGTGEGYTF TGTGCCATCAGTGCGGGGACAGGGGAAGGCTACACCTTC
TRBJ2-7 TRBD2 TRBV6-1 many CASSHTASGGYEQYF TGTGCCAGCAGCCACACCGCTAGCGGGGGGTACGAGCAGTACTTC
TRBJ2-5 TRBD2 TRBV25-1 . CASSEYKGLAGTSYQETQYF TGTGCCAGCAGTGAATATAAAGGACTAGCGGGTACCTCGTACCAAGAGACCCAGTACTTC
TRBJ2-1 . TRBV7-9 . CASSPRPRNEQFF TGTGCCAGCAGCCCCCGTCCTAGGAATGAGCAGTTCTTC
TRBJ2-1 . TRBV12-3/TRBV12-4 . CASSLRDGLPYNEQFF TGTGCCAGCAGTCTCCGGGACGGACTCCCCTACAATGAGCAGTTCTTC
TRBJ2-1 . TRBV6-6 many CASSSTTSYNEQFF TGTGCCAGCAGTTCTACAACCTCCTACAATGAGCAGTTCTTC
TRBJ1-1 . TRBV2 . CASSVEVMNTEAFF TGTGCCAGCAGTGTCGAGGTCATGAACACTGAAGCTTTCTTT
TRBJ1-1 . TRBV29-1 medium-sized CSVEDMGMVTEAFF TGCAGCGTTGAGGACATGGGGATGGTCACTGAAGCTTTCTTT
TRBJ1-6 . TRBV20-1 . CSAPTGRDNSPLHF TGCAGTGCACCTACAGGGAGGGATAATTCACCCCTCCACTTT
TRBJ1-2 . TRBV9 . CAGSVRQSYGYTF TGTGCCGGCAGCGTCCGACAGTCATATGGCTACACCTTC
TRBJ2-1 TRBD1 TRBV10-1 . CASSESFRDRGYDEQFF TGCGCCAGCAGTGAGTCGTTTAGAGACAGGGGCTACGATGAGCAGTTCTTC
TRBJ1-5 . TRBV4-3 . CASSQDGRGDQPQHF TGCGCCAGCAGCCAAGACGGGCGAGGGGATCAGCCCCAGCATTTT
TRBJ1-5 TRBD1 TRBV7-9 . CASSTGQASGPQHF TGTGCCAGCAGCACGGGACAGGCTTCAGGGCCCCAGCATTTT
TRBJ2-2 . TRBV5-1 . CASSPQGTGELFF TGCGCCAGCAGCCCACAAGGCACCGGGGAGCTGTTTTTT
TRBJ1-1 . TRBV7-6 many CASSSPPGPTNTEAFF TGTGCCAGCAGCTCCCCCCCCGGGCCCACTAACACTGAAGCTTTCTTT
TRBJ2-7 TRBD1 TRBV6-6 many CASSLGQGLYEQYF TGTGCCAGCAGTTTGGGACAGGGGTTATACGAGCAGTACTTC
TRBJ2-4 . TRBV11-2 . CASRRQGRDIQYF TGTGCCAGCAGAAGGCAGGGGAGGGACATTCAGTACTTC
TRBJ2-1 TRBD1 TRBV19 many CASSSGTGPNGDEQFF TGTGCCAGTAGTAGCGGGACAGGGCCCAACGGAGATGAGCAGTTCTTC
TRBJ1-2 . TRBV2 . CASSAIGYGYTF TGTGCCAGCAGTGCGATAGGGTATGGCTACACCTTC
TRBJ2-7 . TRBV20-1 . CSAREGGSGTYEQYF TGCAGTGCTAGAGAGGGGGGTAGCGGCACCTACGAGCAGTACTTC
TRBJ1-2 . TRBV10-3 . CAISDPGRGGYTF TGTGCCATCAGTGACCCAGGACGAGGAGGCTACACCTTC
TRBJ2-1 . TRBV7-3 many CASSYSITGYNEQFF TGTGCCAGCAGCTATTCCATTACGGGCTACAATGAGCAGTTCTTC
TRBJ1-2 . TRBV19 . CASSMGGGHYTF TGTGCCAGTAGTATGGGCGGTGGACACTACACCTTC
TRBJ1-5 . TRBV18 . CASSKFRTERAVGNQPRHF TGTGCCAGCTCCAAATTCAGGACCGAAAGGGCGGTCGGCAATCAGCCCCGGCATTTT
TRBJ1-2 . TRBV9 . CASSQEGNWDGYTF TGTGCCAGCAGCCAAGAAGGGAACTGGGATGGCTACACCTTC
TRBJ2-1 TRBD2 TRBV4-1 many CASSQESSGDNEQFF TGCGCCAGCAGCCAAGAGTCTAGCGGGGACAATGAGCAGTTCTTC
TRBJ2-5 TRBD2 TRBV20-1 few CSATSGMAETQYF TGCAGTGCTACAAGCGGGATGGCGGAGACCCAGTACTTC
TRBJ2-1 TRBD2 TRBV29-1 . CSVNTGTSDYNEQFF TGCAGCGTGAACACCGGGACTAGCGATTACAATGAGCAGTTCTTC
TRBJ1-1 . TRBV5-4 many CASVDRSRNTEAFF TGTGCCAGCGTCGACAGGTCGCGGAACACTGAAGCTTTCTTT
TRBJ2-1 TRBD1 TRBV7-6 few CASSLGAGGNEQFF TGTGCCAGCAGCTTAGGGGCAGGGGGCAATGAGCAGTTCTTC
TRBJ2-1 TRBD1 TRBV30 many CAWSVIRDRGFLF TGTGCCTGGAGTGTAATTCGGGACAGGGGCTTTCTCTTC
TRBJ2-7 TRBD1 TRBV15 . CATSRSGQGSYEQYF TGTGCCACCAGCAGATCGGGACAGGGTTCCTACGAGCAGTACTTC
TRBJ2-1 . TRBV9 . CASSVERLYNEQFF TGTGCCAGCAGCGTTGAAAGACTATACAATGAGCAGTTCTTC
TRBJ1-2 . TRBV29-1 . CSVDGGIGVLGGYTF TGCAGCGTTGACGGGGGGATTGGCGTTTTGGGAGGCTACACCTTC
TRBJ1-6 . TRBV7-8 . CASSLRPRGNSPLHF TGTGCCAGCAGCTTACGACCGCGGGGGAATTCACCCCTCCACTTT
TRBJ2-1 . TRBV24-1 . CATSDSGVNYNEQFF TGTGCCACCAGTGATTCCGGGGTTAACTACAATGAGCAGTTCTTC
TRBJ2-7 . TRBV29-1 . CSVEDSKSIVRYEQYF TGCAGCGTTGAAGATTCGAAGTCCATCGTCCGGTACGAGCAGTACTTC
TRBJ1-4 . TRBV30 . CAWTGANEKLFF TGTGCCTGGACAGGGGCTAATGAAAAACTGTTTTTT
TRBJ1-5 . TRBV5-1 once CASSLDGLNQPQHF TGCGCCAGCAGCTTGGACGGGTTGAATCAGCCCCAGCATTTT
TRBJ1-6 . TRBV6-1 few CASSVETDNSPLHF TGTGCCAGCAGTGTAGAGACAGATAATTCACCCCTCCACTTT
TRBJ2-3 . TRBV4-2 . CVSSQDHRDTQYF TGTGTCAGCAGCCAAGATCATCGAGATACGCAGTATTTT